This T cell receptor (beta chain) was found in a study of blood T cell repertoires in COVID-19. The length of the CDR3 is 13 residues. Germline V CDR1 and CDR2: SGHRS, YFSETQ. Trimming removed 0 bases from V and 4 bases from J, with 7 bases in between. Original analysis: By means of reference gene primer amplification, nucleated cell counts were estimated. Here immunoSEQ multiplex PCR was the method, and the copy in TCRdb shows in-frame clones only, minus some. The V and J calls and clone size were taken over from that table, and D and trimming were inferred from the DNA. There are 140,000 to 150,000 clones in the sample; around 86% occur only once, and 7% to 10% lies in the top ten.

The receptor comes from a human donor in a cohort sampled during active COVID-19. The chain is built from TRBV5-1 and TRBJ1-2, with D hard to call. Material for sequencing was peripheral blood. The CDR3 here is CASSLVVGYGYTF. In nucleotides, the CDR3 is TGCGCCAGCAGCTTGGTGGTCGGCTATGGCTACACCTTC. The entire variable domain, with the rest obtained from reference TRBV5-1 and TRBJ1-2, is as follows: KAGVTQTPRYLIKTRGQQVTLSCSPISGHRSVSWYQQTPGQGLQFLFEYFSETQRNKGNFPGRFSGRQFSNSRSEMNVSTLELGDSALYLCASSLVVGYGYTFGSGTRLTVV.